A selection of T cell receptor beta chains follows, all from one sample in a study of blood T cell repertoires in COVID-19. TCRdb's table, derived via immunoSEQ multiplex PCR, lists solely in-frame clones and lacks some. The data contain about 100,000 clones, roughly 80% of them singletons. Sequences were obtained from peripheral blood. The source is an elderly man with COVID-19, enrolled during active disease. Both conserved end residues are part of each CDR3. The D gene is left open where the match is weak. Clone size appears in some rows only: once, few, many, or a class for an expanded clone.

size: .; D: .; J: TRBJ2-7; V: TRBV9; CDR3: CASSYGAGASVTYEQYF; DNA: TGTGCCAGCAGCTATGGGGCGGGGGCTAGCGTAACCTACGAGCAGTACTTC
size: .; D: TRBD1; J: TRBJ2-3; V: TRBV30; CDR3: CAWADRGYTDTQYF; DNA: TGTGCCTGGGCAGACAGGGGGTACACAGATACGCAGTATTTT
size: .; D: TRBD1; J: TRBJ1-5; V: TRBV6-6; CDR3: CASSYTQGAGQPQHF; DNA: TGTGCCAGCAGTTACACACAGGGGGCTGGGCAGCCCCAGCATTTT
size: .; D: TRBD2; J: TRBJ2-1; V: TRBV6-5; CDR3: CASSVLAGGVYEQFF; DNA: TGTGCCAGCAGCGTACTAGCGGGGGGAGTCTATGAGCAGTTCTTC
size: .; D: .; J: TRBJ1-2; V: TRBV30; CDR3: CAWSAGQWSQNYGYTF; DNA: TGTGCCTGGAGTGCAGGACAGTGGTCTCAAAACTATGGCTACACCTTC
size: .; D: .; J: TRBJ2-3; V: TRBV6-5; CDR3: CASTPSQVRTDTQYF; DNA: TGTGCCAGCACTCCAAGCCAGGTCCGCACAGATACGCAGTATTTT
size: .; D: .; J: TRBJ1-1; V: TRBV3-1/TRBV3-2; CDR3: CASSQRDIGTEAFF; DNA: TGTGCCAGCAGCCAGAGGGACATTGGCACTGAAGCTTTCTTT
size: .; D: .; J: TRBJ2-1; V: TRBV19; CDR3: CASSISGISYNEQFF; DNA: TGTGCCAGTAGTATCTCGGGGATCTCCTACAATGAGCAGTTCTTC
size: .; D: .; J: TRBJ2-3; V: TRBV5-1; CDR3: CASSLTPADTQYF; DNA: TGCGCCAGCAGTTTAACCCCCGCGGATACGCAGTATTTT
size: .; D: .; J: TRBJ2-5; V: TRBV24-1; CDR3: CATSVAGNQETQYF; DNA: TGTGCCACCAGTGTCGCCGGGAACCAAGAGACCCAGTACTTC
size: .; D: TRBD2; J: TRBJ2-1; V: TRBV10-3; CDR3: CASNPGLQNEQFF; DNA: TGTGCCAGCAATCCGGGACTACAAAATGAGCAGTTCTTC
size: .; D: .; J: TRBJ1-6; V: TRBV28; CDR3: CASTEPRNSPLHF; DNA: TGTGCCAGTACCGAGCCGAGGAATTCACCCCTCCACTTT
size: .; D: .; J: TRBJ1-1; V: TRBV5-6; CDR3: CASSQTPGRPTAFF; DNA: TGTGCCAGCAGCCAAACCCCCGGGAGGCCAACAGCTTTCTTT
size: .; D: .; J: TRBJ2-3; V: TRBV5-1; CDR3: CASSLDGGSDTQYF; DNA: TGCGCCAGCAGCTTGGATGGGGGGTCAGATACGCAGTATTTT
size: .; D: .; J: TRBJ2-3; V: TRBV7-2; CDR3: CASSLRGGRTDTQYF; DNA: TGTGCCAGCAGCTTAAGGGGGGGGCGCACGGATACGCAGTATTTT
size: .; D: .; J: TRBJ2-1; V: TRBV19; CDR3: CASSIFGGQNNEQFF; DNA: TGTGCCAGTAGTATATTCGGTGGGCAGAACAATGAGCAGTTCTTC
size: few; D: TRBD2; J: TRBJ2-7; V: TRBV10-3; CDR3: CAIRNRDYSYEQYF; DNA: TGTGCCATCAGAAACCGGGACTACTCCTACGAGCAGTACTTC
size: .; D: .; J: TRBJ2-1; V: TRBV2; CDR3: CASSVLENEQFF; DNA: TGTGCCAGCAGTGTTCTGGAGAATGAGCAGTTCTTC
size: .; D: .; J: TRBJ2-1; V: TRBV6-1; CDR3: CASSEFVGDPLNEQFF; DNA: TGTGCCAGCAGTGAGTTTGTAGGGGATCCCCTAAATGAGCAGTTCTTC
size: .; D: TRBD1; J: TRBJ2-7; V: TRBV9; CDR3: CASSPTTGTGPYEQYF; DNA: TGTGCCAGCAGCCCAACCACCGGGACAGGCCCCTACGAGCAGTACTTC